This T cell receptor (beta chain) was observed in a study of shared clonotypes between healthy human individuals. At the level of the study: The plates for each donor numbered three CD4 naive, three CD4 memory, two CD8 naive and one CD8 memory. Regarding the study as a whole: Shared clonotypes: approximately 5% naive CD4, around 4% naive CD8, 2.3% memory CD4, approximately 0.4% memory CD8. Tissues were not sampled, only blood, and their repertoires likely differ.

Trimming left V 5 bases short and J 0 bases short, with 14 bases between. The CDR3 consists of 17 residues. Looked up from germline, CDR1 is MDHEN and CDR2 is SYDVKM. Cells designated naive CD8 were CD45RO-negative and were positively selected for CCR7, with terminally differentiated effector memory CD45RA+ cells excluded. Profiled with immunoSEQ multiplex PCR; TCRdb holds only in-frame clones, not every one. Among about 650,000 clones listed, about 95% were seen once. A word on this clone: What it recognizes is unknown.

This chain joins TRBV28 and TRBJ2-6, with a weak D call TRBD1 (5 bases). The clonotype comes from a woman in her thirties in good health. Sequencing input: naive CD8+ T cells sorted from blood. Here the CDR3 DNA reads TGTGCCAGCAGTCCGACAGTGTTTTCCTCTGGGGCCAACGTCCTGACTTTC. Translating it yields CASSPTVFSSGANVLTF.